This TCR beta chain was documented in a study of OX40 agonist ivuxolimab in advanced cancers. Study-level background: Clinicians treated patients with ivuxolimab, an agonistic anti-OX40 (CD134) antibody. General study findings and limits: Researchers did not establish what antigens the expanded peripheral T cells target.

Trimming took 10 bases from V and 2 from J, leaving 15 bases between them. The CDR3 length is 14 residues. From germline, CDR1 is MNHNY and CDR2 SVGAGI (reference sequence). Worth noting for this clone: Its target is not known.

Assay used: immunoSEQ multiplex PCR; TCRdb lists only in-frame clones, some missing. Of tens of thousands of clones in the sample, more than 90% were seen once. The chain employs TRBV6-6 and TRBJ2-1; D remains ambiguous. The material sequenced was CD4+ or CD8+ T cells sorted from blood, taken in a trial of the OX40 agonist ivuxolimab. The source of this sequence is an adult with an advanced solid tumor such as melanoma, head and neck, liver or kidney cancer. DNA for the CDR3: TGTGCCACCGCAGAACACCCTACCTACAATGAGCAGTTCTTC. Its protein product is CATAEHPTYNEQFF.